This T cell receptor beta chain came from a study of blood T cell repertoires in COVID-19. Turning to the study itself: Researchers got acute and convalescent COVID-19 samples from the United States, Italy and Spain. T cells, B-cell-depleted T cells, or PBMCs supplied cDNA or gDNA.

The authors' processing: The assay estimated nucleated cells by amplifying reference gene primers. Assay: immunoSEQ multiplex PCR; the TCRdb copy retains only in-frame clones and omits some. That table supplies the V and J calls and clone size; D and trimming were determined from the DNA. The sample carries approximately 210,000 clones, around 85% recorded once. The V and J ends lost 6 bases and 10 bases, in that order; junction bases with no gene match: 6. This CDR3 is built from 12 residues. Germline V gene sequence: CDR1 MDHEN, CDR2 SYDVKM. Seattle enrolled patients during active infection and tracked them longitudinally.

Material for sequencing was peripheral blood. The chain recombines TRBV28 with TRBJ2-1; TRBD1 aligns across 7 bases. This clonotype was obtained from a man between 60 and 75 years old with COVID-19, enrolled during active disease. For the CDR3, the DNA is TGTGCCAGCAGACAGGGGAATAGGGAGCAGTTCTTC. It encodes CASRQGNREQFF. The full variable domain, its missing parts supplied by reference TRBV28 and TRBJ2-1, is DVKVTQSSRYLVKRTGEKVFLECVQDMDHENMFWYRQDPGLGLRLIYFSYDVKMKEKGDIPEGYSVSREKKERFSLILESASTNQTSMYLCASRQGNREQFFGPGTRLTVL.